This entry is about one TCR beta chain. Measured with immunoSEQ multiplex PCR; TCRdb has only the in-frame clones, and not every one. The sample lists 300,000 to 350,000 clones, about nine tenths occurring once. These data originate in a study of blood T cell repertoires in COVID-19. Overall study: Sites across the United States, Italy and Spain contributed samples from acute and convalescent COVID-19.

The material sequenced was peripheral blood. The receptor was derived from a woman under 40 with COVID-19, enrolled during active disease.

The CDR3 DNA follows: TGTGCCAGCAGCTTAGCCCCCGGGGAGCTGTTTTTT. Translating gives CASSLAPGELFF. This sequence joins TRBV5-4 and TRBJ2-2, with D unresolved. The CDR3 extends over 12 amino acids. Germline CDR1 reads SGHNT; CDR2 reads YYREEE (reference sequence). Trimming shortened V by 2 bases and J by 6 bases, and 5 bases separated the two germline ends.